This entry describes one T cell receptor beta chain. The CDR3 totals 14 residues. Germline assignment: CDR1 LGHDT and CDR2 YNNKEL (reference sequence). Trimming removed 2 bases at V and 4 bases at J, with 8 bases between. This sample is part of a study of blood T cell repertoires in COVID-19. Study-wide background: Researchers got acute and convalescent COVID-19 samples from the United States, Italy and Spain. Sample material is recorded as cDNA or gDNA derived from T cells, B-cell-depleted T cells, or PBMCs.

How the authors handled the data: For nucleated cells, counts were estimated from reference gene primer amplification. Generated by immunoSEQ multiplex PCR, the TCRdb table keeps only in-frame clones and is missing some. From that table come the V and J calls and clone size; the DNA was used to work out D and trimming. The table lists approximately 100,000 clones, roughly 80% of them singletons. The sequencing input was peripheral blood. The sequence derives from a man aged 65-85 years with active or convalescent COVID-19. The chain combines TRBV3-1 (or the pseudogene TRBV3-2) with TRBJ2-2, with unresolved D. In DNA form, the CDR3 reads TGTGCCAGCAGCCAAAGCTCTTTCACCGGGGAGCTGTTTTTT. Encoded protein: CASSQSSFTGELFF.